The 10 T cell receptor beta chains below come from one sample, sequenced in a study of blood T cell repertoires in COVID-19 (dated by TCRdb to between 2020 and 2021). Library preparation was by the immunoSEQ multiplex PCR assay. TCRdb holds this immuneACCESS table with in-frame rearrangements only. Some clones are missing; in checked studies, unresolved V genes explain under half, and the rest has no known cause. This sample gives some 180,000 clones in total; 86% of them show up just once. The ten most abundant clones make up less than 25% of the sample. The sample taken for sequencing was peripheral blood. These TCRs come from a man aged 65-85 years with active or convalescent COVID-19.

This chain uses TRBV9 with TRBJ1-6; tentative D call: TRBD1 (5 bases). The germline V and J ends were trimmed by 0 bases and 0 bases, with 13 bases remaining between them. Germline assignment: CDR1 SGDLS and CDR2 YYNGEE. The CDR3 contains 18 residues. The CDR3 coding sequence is TGTGCCAGCAGCGTAGCACTGGGGGGGAGCTCCTATAATTCACCCCTCCACTTT. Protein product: CASSVALGGSSYNSPLHF.

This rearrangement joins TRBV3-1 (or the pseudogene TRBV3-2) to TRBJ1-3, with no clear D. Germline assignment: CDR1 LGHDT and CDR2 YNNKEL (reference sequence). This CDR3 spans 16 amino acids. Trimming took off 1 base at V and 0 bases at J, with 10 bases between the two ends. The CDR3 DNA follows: TGTGCCAGCAGCCAAGCGAGTGCAAGCTCTGGAAACACCATATATTTT. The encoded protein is CASSQASASSGNTIYF.

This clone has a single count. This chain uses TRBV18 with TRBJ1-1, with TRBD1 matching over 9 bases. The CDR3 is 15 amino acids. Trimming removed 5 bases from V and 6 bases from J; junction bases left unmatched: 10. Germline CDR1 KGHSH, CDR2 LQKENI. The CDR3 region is CASSSRQGGDPEAFF. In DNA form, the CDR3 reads TGTGCCAGCTCAAGCCGACAGGGGGGCGATCCTGAAGCTTTCTTT.

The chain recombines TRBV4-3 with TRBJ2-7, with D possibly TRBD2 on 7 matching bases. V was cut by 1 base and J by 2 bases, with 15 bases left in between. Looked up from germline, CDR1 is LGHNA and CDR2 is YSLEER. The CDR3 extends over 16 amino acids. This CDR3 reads CASSQAAGAGAYEQYF. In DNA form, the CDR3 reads TGCGCCAGCAGCCAAGCCGCGGGGGCGGGGGCCTACGAGCAGTACTTC.

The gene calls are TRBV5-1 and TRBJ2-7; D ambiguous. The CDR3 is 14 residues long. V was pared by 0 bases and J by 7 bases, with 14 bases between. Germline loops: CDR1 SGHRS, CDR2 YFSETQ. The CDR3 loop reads CASSLAGSSGEQYF. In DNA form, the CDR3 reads TGCGCCAGCAGCTTGGCCGGGTCCTCCGGGGAGCAGTACTTC.

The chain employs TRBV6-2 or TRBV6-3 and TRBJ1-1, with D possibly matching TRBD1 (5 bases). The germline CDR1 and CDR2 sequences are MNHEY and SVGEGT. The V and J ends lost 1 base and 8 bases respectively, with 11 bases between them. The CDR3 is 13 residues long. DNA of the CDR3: TGTGCCAGCAGTTACTGGCGGGGGTCAGAAGCTTTCTTT. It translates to CASSYWRGSEAFF.

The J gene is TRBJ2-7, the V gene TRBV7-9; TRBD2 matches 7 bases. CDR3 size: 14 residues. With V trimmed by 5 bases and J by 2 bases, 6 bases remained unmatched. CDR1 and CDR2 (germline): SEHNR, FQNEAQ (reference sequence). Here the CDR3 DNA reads TGTGCCAGCAGCCAGGAGGGAGGGACCTACGAGCAGTACTTC. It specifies CASSQEGGTYEQYF.

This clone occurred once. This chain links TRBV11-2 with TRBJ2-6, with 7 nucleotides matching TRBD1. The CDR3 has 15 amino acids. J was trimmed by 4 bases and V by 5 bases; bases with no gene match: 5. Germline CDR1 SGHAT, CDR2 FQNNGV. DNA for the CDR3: TGTGCCAGCAGCCCGAGGGGGCCCGGGGCCAACGTCCTGACTTTC. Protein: CASSPRGPGANVLTF.

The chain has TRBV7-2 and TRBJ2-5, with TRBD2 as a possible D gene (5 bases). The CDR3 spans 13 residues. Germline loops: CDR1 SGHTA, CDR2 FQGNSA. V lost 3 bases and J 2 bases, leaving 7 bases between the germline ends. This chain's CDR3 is CASSLDWQETQYF. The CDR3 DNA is TGTGCCAGCAGCTTGGACTGGCAAGAGACCCAGTACTTC.

The CDR3 DNA sequence: TGTGCCAGCTCACCACGGAGTCGAGTTGGGACAGATACGCAGTATTTT. It translates to CASSPRSRVGTDTQYF. The chain is built from TRBV18 and TRBJ2-3, with unresolved D. Trimming shortened V by 1 base and J by 3 bases, and 14 bases separated the two germline ends. Germline-derived CDR1 and CDR2 are KGHSH and LQKENI. This CDR3 has 16 residues.